The 30 T cell receptor beta chains presented below share a single source sample, sequenced in a study of vaccination and CD4 T cells after COVID-19. Treatment meaning: approximately 11-day PBMC culture with coronavirus spike peptide pools or control peptides (ViraFEST assay). Pre-COVID-19 pandemic sampling (2011-2018) yielded the unexposed donor's CD4+ T cells. Scientists ran DNA taken from cultured CD4+ T cells through the Oncomine TCR Beta short-read assay for sequencing. Genomic DNA was isolated from cultured CD4+ T cells. TCRdb called the PCR reads again in MiXCR, with one record for every CDR3 protein. The profile shows approximately 9,300 distinct CDR3 sequences, approximately 36% of them singletons. The antigens these receptors bind are not known. Sequencing was carried out using CD4+ T cells from blood, cultured in vitro. These receptors were taken from a human donor in good health.

This chain connects TRBV4-1 to TRBJ1-2; D remains ambiguous. Germline CDR1 MGHRA, CDR2 YSYEKL. Trimming removed 1 base from V and 4 bases from J, with 10 bases in between. The CDR3 length is 14 residues. The CDR3 coding sequence is TGCGCCAGCAGCCAAGGGGGTTCACTCTATGGCTACACCTTC. Residues: CASSQGGSLYGYTF.

The rearrangement uses TRBV7-9 and TRBJ2-2; D is tentatively TRBD1 or TRBD2 (5 bases each). The V end lost 5 bases, the J end lost 1 base, and 17 bases lay between the germline ends. In germline, CDR1 is SEHNR, CDR2 FQNEAQ (reference sequence). This CDR3 has 17 residues. The CDR3 loop is CASSQAPRDRNTGELFF. The CDR3 bases are TGTGCCAGCAGCCAAGCACCCCGGGACCGGAACACCGGGGAGCTGTTTTTT.

This clonotype was found a few times. This chain uses TRBV20-1 with TRBJ1-6, with D unclear. V was trimmed by 1 base and J by 8 bases, leaving 12 bases between them. The germline V gene has CDR1 DFQATT and CDR2 SNEGSKA (reference sequence). The CDR3 extends over 14 amino acids. CDR3 DNA: TGCAGTGCTAGAGTACCCGGACGTCATTCACCCCTCCACTTT. This gives the protein CSARVPGRHSPLHF.

To note about this clonotype: At one end, the junction sequence differs from germline, possibly due to a read error. The chain uses TRBV6-2 or TRBV6-3 and TRBJ2-5; 7 bases are shared with TRBD2. The CDR3 is 11 amino acids. Germline lookup yields CDR1 MNHEY and CDR2 SVGEGT. In DNA form, the CDR3 reads TGTGCCTGCAGTCGCCGGGAGGCCCAGTACTTC. Translation gives CACSRREAQYF.

The V gene is TRBV6-2 or TRBV6-3, the J gene TRBJ2-3; 8 nucleotides align to TRBD1. The CDR3 contains 15 residues. Germline V CDR1 and CDR2: MNHEY, SVGEGT. Trimming cost V 4 bases and J 2 bases; bases outside gene matches: 5. CDR3 DNA: TGTGCCAGCAGTTTCGCAGGGGGCTCCACAGATACGCAGTATTTT. Protein sequence: CASSFAGGSTDTQYF.

This chain connects TRBV6-1 to TRBJ1-6, with D perhaps TRBD1 (5 bases). The CDR3 contains 15 residues. Looked up from germline, CDR1 is MNHNS and CDR2 is SASEGT. V lost 7 bases and J lost 6, with 16 bases in between. The CDR3 coding sequence is TGTGCCAGCAAAAACCGGGACGGCTTTAATTCACCCCTCCACTTT. Its protein is CASKNRDGFNSPLHF.

This sequence joins TRBV7-2 and TRBJ1-1, with D possibly being TRBD1 (6 bases). Germline CDR1 SGHTA, CDR2 FQGNSA. The germline V and J ends were trimmed by 5 bases and 0 bases, with 7 bases remaining between them. The CDR3 has 13 residues. For the CDR3, the DNA is TGTGCCAGCAGCGGGACAATGAACACTGAAGCTTTCTTT. It is translated as CASSGTMNTEAFF.

CDR3 in amino acids: CASPRGGDSYEQYF. For the CDR3, the DNA is TGTGCCAGCCCCAGGGGGGGGGACTCCTACGAGCAGTACTTC. This sequence joins TRBV12-3 or TRBV12-4 and TRBJ2-7; the D gene could be TRBD1 or TRBD2 (7 bases each). The CDR3 covers 14 residues. V shed 8 bases and J shed 0 bases, with 14 bases lying between them.

Within the sample, this clonotype is medium-sized. V is TRBV20-1 and J is TRBJ2-7; D call uncertain. Per germline, CDR1 DFQATT and CDR2 SNEGSKA (reference sequence). The V end lost 2 bases, the J end lost 3 bases, and 8 bases lay between the germline ends. This CDR3 is 12 amino acids long. This CDR3 is CSARPRYYEQYF. For the CDR3, the DNA is TGCAGTGCTAGACCCCGGTACTACGAGCAGTACTTC.

This clonotype appeared a few times. V usage is TRBV7-8 and J usage is TRBJ2-7; a weak D match, TRBD2 (6 bases). V shed 1 base and J shed 6 bases, with 13 bases lying between them. This CDR3 spans 14 amino acids. CDR1 is SGHVS, CDR2 FQNEAQ, per germline. The CDR3 protein is CASSLVRDRGEQYF. For the CDR3, the DNA is TGTGCCAGCAGCTTAGTGCGGGACCGGGGCGAGCAGTACTTC. Using reference TRBV7-8 and TRBJ2-7 for the parts outside the CDR3, the full variable domain is GAGVSQSPRYKVAKRGQDVALRCDPISGHVSLFWYQQALGQGPEFLTYFQNEAQLDKSGLPSDRFFAERPEGSVSTLKIQRTQQEDSAVYLCASSLVRDRGEQYFGPGTRLTVT.

V gene TRBV20-1 combines with J gene TRBJ1-1; the D is unclear. Germline V gene data show CDR1 as DFQATT and CDR2 as SNEGSKA (reference sequence). Deletions cut 0 bases from V and 1 base from J, with 9 bases between. CDR3 size: 14 residues. The DNA for the CDR3 is TGCAGTGCTAGAGATCCGGGGAGGAACACTGAAGCTTTCTTT. As protein: CSARDPGRNTEAFF.

This clonotype was recorded a few times. The CDR3 nucleotides are TGTGCCAGCAGCTTCGTGACAGGGGGAACCGGGGAGCTGTTTTTT. Its protein is CASSFVTGGTGELFF. The rearrangement links TRBV7-3 to TRBJ2-2, with 9 bases aligning to TRBD1. Germline CDR1 is SGHTA and CDR2 is FQGTGA. V gave up 3 bases and J gave up 5 bases; unmatched junction bases: 4. The CDR3 extends over 15 amino acids. Full variable domain (outside the CDR3, taken from reference TRBV7-3 and TRBJ2-2): GAGVSQTPSNKVTEKGKYVELRCDPISGHTALYWYRQSLGQGPEFLIYFQGTGAADDSGLPNDRFFAVRPEGSVSTLKIQRTERGDSAVYLCASSFVTGGTGELFFGEGSRLTVL.

This clonotype has only a few counts. This rearrangement joins TRBV28 to TRBJ1-1; a possible D gene is TRBD1 (5 bases). The CDR3 is made up of 14 amino acids. Germline assignment: CDR1 MDHEN and CDR2 SYDVKM. V dropped 6 bases and J dropped 2 bases, with 13 bases sitting between them. CDR3 nucleotides: TGTGCCAGCAGCCTAAGGACATTTAACACTGAAGCTTTCTTT. It codes for CASSLRTFNTEAFF.

This clonotype has just a few counts. This sequence joins TRBV30 and TRBJ2-3, with D possibly matching TRBD2 (5 bases). CDR3 size: 13 residues. With 0 bases removed from V and 4 bases from J, the gap between germline ends came to 8 bases. CDR1 is GTSNPN and CDR2 is SVGIG in the germline V gene (reference sequence). The CDR3 protein is CAWSVRGPDTQYF. The CDR3 DNA follows: TGTGCCTGGAGTGTACGGGGTCCAGATACGCAGTATTTT.

The rearrangement uses TRBV27 and TRBJ1-2; 8 bases are shared with TRBD1. This CDR3 is built from 14 residues. Germline V gene lookup returns CDR1 MNHEY and CDR2 SMNVEV (reference sequence). J was trimmed by 7 bases and V by 4 bases; bases with no gene match: 8. DNA for the CDR3: TGTGCCAGCAGTTCCTCCGGGACAGGTATTGGCTACACCTTC. It is translated as CASSSSGTGIGYTF.

The chain carries TRBV7-9 and TRBJ2-1; D remains unclear. Germline V gene data show CDR1 as SEHNR and CDR2 as FQNEAQ (reference sequence). The CDR3 extends over 13 amino acids. V shed 5 bases and J shed 7 bases, with 12 bases lying between them. DNA of the CDR3: TGTGCCAGCAGCCCGACTGGACCTAATGAGCAGTTCTTC. As protein: CASSPTGPNEQFF.

This sequence joins TRBV20-1 and TRBJ1-6; D gene unclear. CDR1 is DFQATT, CDR2 SNEGSKA, per germline (reference sequence). Trimming cost V 0 bases and J 7 bases, with 10 bases left between them. This CDR3 is built from 14 residues. In DNA, the CDR3 is TGCAGTGCTAGAGATAGTACGGAGAATTCACCCCTCCACTTT. It encodes CSARDSTENSPLHF.

The chain uses TRBV19 and TRBJ1-2, with 7 nucleotides matching TRBD1. Per germline, CDR1 LNHDA and CDR2 SQIVND (reference sequence). J was trimmed by 4 bases and V by 7 bases; bases with no gene match: 9. The length of the CDR3 is 14 residues. The CDR3 sequence: CASTWTGIVYGYTF. CDR3 coding DNA: TGTGCCAGTACCTGGACAGGAATTGTCTATGGCTACACCTTC.

This clonotype was detected a few times. The J gene is TRBJ2-6, the V gene TRBV28; D is perhaps TRBD1 (6 bases). The CDR3 has 16 residues. Germline values: CDR1 MDHEN, CDR2 SYDVKM. Trimming removed 6 bases at V and 0 bases at J, with 12 bases between. CDR3: CASSLPQGSGANVLTF. For the CDR3, the DNA is TGTGCCAGCAGCCTACCACAGGGCTCTGGGGCCAACGTCCTGACTTTC.

This chain joins TRBV12-3 or TRBV12-4 and TRBJ2-3, with TRBD2 matching over 9 bases. The V and J ends lost 1 base and 2 bases, in that order; junction bases with no gene match: 1. This CDR3 spans 15 amino acids. The CDR3 DNA reads as TGTGCCAGCAGTTTAGTAGCGGGGGACACAGATACGCAGTATTTT. It is translated as CASSLVAGDTDTQYF.

This clonotype was seen a handful of times. The chain employs TRBV20-1 and TRBJ2-2, with unresolved D. Germline loops: CDR1 DFQATT, CDR2 SNEGSKA (reference sequence). V gave up 5 bases and J gave up 6 bases, with 13 bases separating them. This CDR3 has 13 residues. CDR3 sequence: CSAYKPGSGELFF. The CDR3 coding sequence is TGCAGTGCTTACAAGCCGGGTTCCGGGGAGCTGTTTTTT.

The chain combines TRBV30 with TRBJ1-3, with D unclear. Germline CDR1 reads GTSNPN; CDR2 reads SVGIG (reference sequence). This CDR3 has 13 residues. The V and J ends lost 4 bases and 4 bases respectively, with 11 bases between them. The CDR3: CAWINGGGNTIYF. The DNA for the CDR3 is TGTGCCTGGATTAATGGAGGGGGAAACACCATATATTTT. Supplemented by reference TRBV30 and TRBJ1-3, the full variable domain reads SQTIHQWPATLVQPVGSPLSLECTVEGTSNPNLYWYRQAAGRGLQLLFYSVGIGQISSEVPQNLSASRPQDRQFILSSKKLLLSDSGFYLCAWINGGGNTIYFGEGSWLTVV.

The CDR3 sequence: CSVGPTEAFF. CDR3 bases: TGCAGCGTTGGTCCCACCGAAGCTTTCTTT. The chain has TRBV29-1 and TRBJ1-1; D is unresolved. V was pared by 4 bases and J by 8 bases, with 8 bases between. CDR3 length: 10 residues. Germline V gives CDR1 SQVTM, CDR2 ANQGSEA.

The sample holds a few counts of this clonotype. The rearrangement joins TRBV24-1 to TRBJ2-3, with D perhaps TRBD1 (6 bases). Trimming removed 3 bases from V and 5 bases from J, with 17 bases in between. In germline, CDR1 is KGHDR, CDR2 SFDVKD. This CDR3 has 16 amino acids. The CDR3 sequence: CATSDRTGQFLDTQYF. The CDR3 DNA reads as TGTGCCACCAGTGATAGAACAGGGCAGTTCTTAGATACGCAGTATTTT.

This chain uses TRBV2 with TRBJ1-1; 10 bases align to TRBD1. The CDR3 is 14 amino acids. The V gene end was trimmed by 1 base and the J gene end by 14 bases; junction bases not matched to a gene: 10. Germline CDR1 is SNHLY and CDR2 is FYNNEI. The CDR3, as DNA: TGTGCCAGCAGTGAAGGGGGGACAGGGGTTTCGGTATTCTTT. Translated: CASSEGGTGVSVFF.

This clonotype was found a few times. The chain links TRBV7-9 to TRBJ2-7; 10 positions match TRBD2. V shed 4 bases, J shed 3 bases, and the junction held 3 bases outside the gene matches. CDR1 SEHNR and CDR2 FQNEAQ come from the germline V gene (reference sequence). The CDR3 totals 14 residues. The CDR3 here is CASSSLAGDYEQYF. The CDR3 bases are TGTGCCAGCAGCTCCCTAGCGGGAGACTACGAGCAGTACTTC.

The rearrangement joins TRBV10-3 to TRBJ1-2; D uncertain. The CDR3 has 14 residues. V was shortened by 8 bases and J by 3 bases, with 16 bases between the two germline ends. CDR1 ENHRY and CDR2 SYGVKD come from the germline V gene. CDR3 coding DNA: TGTGCCATCGGCACAGCTACGGGGTACTATGGCTACACCTTC. This gives the protein CAIGTATGYYGYTF.

This clonotype has just a few counts. V usage is TRBV28 and J usage is TRBJ1-5; no definite D call. Trimming cost V 6 bases and J 6 bases, with 15 bases left between them. Germline CDR1 MDHEN, CDR2 SYDVKM. The CDR3 sequence is 14 residues long. CDR3 nucleotides: TGTGCCAGCAGGGATACGGCAGCATCTCAGCCCCAGCATTTT. Translated, it gives CASRDTAASQPQHF.

This chain connects TRBV10-1 to TRBJ1-5; 7 nucleotides line up with TRBD1. V was clipped by 7 bases and J by 6 bases; unmatched bases: 6. The CDR3 extends over 13 amino acids. Germline V gene sequence: CDR1 WNHNN, CDR2 SYGVQD (reference sequence). The CDR3 DNA sequence: TGCGCCAGCAAACAGGGGTGGAGTCAGCCCCAGCATTTT. Amino acids: CASKQGWSQPQHF.

CDR3 sequence (DNA): TGTGCCAGCAGCTTAGTTGGCAGACGGTACGAGCAGTACTTC. Translating it yields CASSLVGRRYEQYF. The chain is built from TRBV11-2 and TRBJ2-7; D remains unclear. Germline CDR1 is SGHAT and CDR2 is FQNNGV. V was clipped by 1 base and J by 4 bases, with 11 bases between them. This CDR3 has 14 amino acids.